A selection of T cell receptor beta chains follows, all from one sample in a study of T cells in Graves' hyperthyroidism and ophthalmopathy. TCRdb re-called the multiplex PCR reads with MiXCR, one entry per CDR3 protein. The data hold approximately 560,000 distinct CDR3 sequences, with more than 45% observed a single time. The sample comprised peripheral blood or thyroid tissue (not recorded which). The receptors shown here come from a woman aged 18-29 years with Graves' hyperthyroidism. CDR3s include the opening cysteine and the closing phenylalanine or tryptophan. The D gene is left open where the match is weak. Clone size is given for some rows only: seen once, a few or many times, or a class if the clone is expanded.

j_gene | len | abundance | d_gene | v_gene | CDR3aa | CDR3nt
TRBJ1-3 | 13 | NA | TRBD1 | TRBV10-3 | CAISSGQGNTIYF | TGTGCCATCAGTTCGGGACAGGGAAACACCATATATTTT
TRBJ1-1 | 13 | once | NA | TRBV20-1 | CSARLTAGYEAFF | TGCAGTGCTAGATTAACGGCTGGTTATGAAGCTTTCTTT
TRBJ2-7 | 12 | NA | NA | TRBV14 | CASSRRESEQYF | TGTGCCAGCAGCCGACGGGAGAGTGAGCAGTACTTC
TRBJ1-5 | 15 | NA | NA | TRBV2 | CARSEGQTSNQPQHF | TGTGCCCGCAGCGAAGGACAGACCAGCAATCAGCCCCAGCATTTT
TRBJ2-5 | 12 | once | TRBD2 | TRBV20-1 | CSASGTSKTQYF | TGCAGTGCTTCCGGGACTAGCAAGACCCAGTACTTC
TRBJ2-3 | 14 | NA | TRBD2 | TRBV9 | CASSVVTGGDTQYF | TGTGCCAGCAGCGTCGTCACGGGGGGTGATACGCAGTATTTT
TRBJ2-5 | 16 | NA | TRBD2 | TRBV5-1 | CASSQGGLARQETQYF | TGCGCCAGCAGCCAGGGAGGACTAGCGCGCCAAGAGACCCAGTACTTC
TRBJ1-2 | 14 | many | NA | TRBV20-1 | CSARGHSGPHGYTF | TGCAGTGCTAGAGGCCATAGCGGGCCACATGGCTACACCTTC
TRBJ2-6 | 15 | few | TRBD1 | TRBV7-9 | CASWGQALGANVLTF | TGTGCCAGTTGGGGACAGGCGCTAGGGGCCAACGTCCTGACTTTC
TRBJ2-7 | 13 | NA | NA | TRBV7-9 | CASSTPGTHEQYF | TGTGCCAGCAGCACACCGGGGACCCACGAGCAGTACTTC
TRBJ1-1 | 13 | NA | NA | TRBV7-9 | CASSLGPAAEAFF | TGTGCCAGCAGCTTAGGACCGGCCGCTGAAGCTTTCTTT
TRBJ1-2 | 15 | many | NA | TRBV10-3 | CAISEAVRGGYGYTF | TGTGCCATCAGTGAGGCGGTTAGGGGAGGCTATGGCTACACCTTC
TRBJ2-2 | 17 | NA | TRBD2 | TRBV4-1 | CASSQDGLAGNTGELFF | TGCGCCAGCAGCCAAGATGGGCTAGCGGGGAACACCGGGGAGCTGTTTTTT
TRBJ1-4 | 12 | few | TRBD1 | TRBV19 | CASGTGYEKLFF | TGTGCCAGCGGGACAGGATATGAAAAACTGTTTTTT
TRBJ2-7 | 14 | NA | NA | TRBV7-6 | CASSLAGGLNGQYF | TGTGCCAGCAGCTTAGCGGGGGGGCTCAACGGGCAGTACTTC
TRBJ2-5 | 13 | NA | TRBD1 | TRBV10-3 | CARTGTGEETQYF | TGTGCCCGCACCGGGACAGGGGAAGAGACCCAGTACTTC
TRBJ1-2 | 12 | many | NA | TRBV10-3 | CASSGGYYGYTF | TGTGCCAGCAGTGGAGGGTACTATGGCTACACCTTC
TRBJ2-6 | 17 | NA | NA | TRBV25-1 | CASSYWRVSSGANVLTF | TGTGCCAGCAGTTACTGGAGGGTTTCCTCTGGGGCCAACGTCCTGACTTTC
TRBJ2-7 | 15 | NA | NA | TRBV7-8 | CASSHVGGSSYEQYF | TGCGCCAGCAGCCACGTCGGGGGTAGCTCCTACGAGCAGTACTTC
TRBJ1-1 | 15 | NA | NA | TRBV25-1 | CASSEYRGEGPYAFF | TGTGCCAGCAGTGAATATAGGGGGGAAGGGCCATATGCTTTCTTT
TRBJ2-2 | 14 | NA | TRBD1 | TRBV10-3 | CAISMTGGTGELFF | TGTGCCATCAGCATGACAGGGGGCACCGGGGAGCTGTTTTTT
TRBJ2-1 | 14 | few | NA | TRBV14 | CASSQLGIYNEQFF | TGTGCCAGCAGCCAACTAGGGATCTACAATGAGCAGTTCTTC
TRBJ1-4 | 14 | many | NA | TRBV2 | CAEGEAAHNEKLFF | TGTGCCGAAGGAGAGGCGGCGCATAATGAAAAACTGTTTTTT
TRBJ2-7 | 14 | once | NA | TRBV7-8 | CTSSLSDSAPSQYF | TGTACCAGCAGCTTATCCGACAGTGCTCCTTCGCAGTACTTC
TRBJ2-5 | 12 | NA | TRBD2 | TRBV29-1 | CSEGLAGETQYF | TGCAGCGAGGGACTAGCGGGAGAGACCCAGTACTTC
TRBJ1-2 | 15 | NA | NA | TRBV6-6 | CATSDNREPNYGYTF | TGTGCCACCAGTGACAACAGGGAGCCTAACTATGGCTACACCTTC
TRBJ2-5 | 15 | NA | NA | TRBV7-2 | CASSWEIGGLGTQYF | TGTGCCAGCAGCTGGGAAATAGGGGGGCTTGGGACCCAGTACTTC
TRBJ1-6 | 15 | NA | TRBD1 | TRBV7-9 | CASTYPGQYNSPLHF | TGTGCCAGCACCTATCCGGGACAGTATAATTCACCCCTCCACTTT
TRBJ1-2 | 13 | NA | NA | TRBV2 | CASSSTGNPGYTF | TGTGCCAGCTCCTCGACAGGAAACCCTGGCTACACCTTC
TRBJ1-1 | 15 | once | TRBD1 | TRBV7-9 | CASSQETGGHTEAFF | TGTGCCAGCAGCCAAGAGACAGGGGGACACACTGAAGCTTTCTTT
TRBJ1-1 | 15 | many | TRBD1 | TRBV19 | CASSTYRGSNTEAFF | TGTGCCAGTAGTACCTACAGGGGTTCGAACACTGAAGCTTTCTTT
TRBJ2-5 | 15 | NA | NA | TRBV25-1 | CASQDGHSCQETQYF | TGTGCCAGCCAAGATGGACATTCGTGCCAAGAGACCCAGTACTTC
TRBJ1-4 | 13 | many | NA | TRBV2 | CASSEVSRTKLFF | TGTGCCAGCAGTGAGGTGTCCAGGACAAAACTGTTTTTT
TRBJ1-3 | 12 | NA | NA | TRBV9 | CASSVRGNTIYF | TGTGCCAGCAGCGTACGGGGGAACACCATATATTTT
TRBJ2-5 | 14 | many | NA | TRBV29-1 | CSVGQLGLQETQYF | TGCAGCGTTGGTCAGTTAGGGCTACAAGAGACCCAGTACTTC
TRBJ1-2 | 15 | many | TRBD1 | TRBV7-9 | CASSLDTGTGKGYTF | TGTGCCAGCAGCCTCGACACCGGGACAGGGAAAGGCTACACCTTC
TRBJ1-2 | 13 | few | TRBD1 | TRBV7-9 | CASRLDRVDGYTF | TGTGCCAGCAGATTAGACAGGGTTGATGGCTACACCTTC
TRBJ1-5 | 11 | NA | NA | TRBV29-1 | CSLNTNQPQHF | TGCAGCTTAAACACCAATCAGCCCCAGCATTTT
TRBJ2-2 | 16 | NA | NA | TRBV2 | CASSSSVVGGTGELFF | TGTGCCAGCAGCTCGAGTGTTGTGGGAGGCACCGGGGAGCTGTTTTTT
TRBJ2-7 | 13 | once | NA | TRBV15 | CATSFSTAYEKYF | TGTGCCACCAGCTTCAGTACCGCCTACGAGAAGTACTTC
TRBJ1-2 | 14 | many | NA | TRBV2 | CASKNNRGHYGYTF | TGTGCCAGCAAAAACAACCGGGGACACTATGGCTACACCTTC
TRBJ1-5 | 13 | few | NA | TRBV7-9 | CASSLGTYQPQHF | TGTGCCAGCAGCTTAGGGACATATCAGCCCCAGCATTTT
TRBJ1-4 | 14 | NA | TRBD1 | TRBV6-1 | CASGQGGRIEKLFF | TGTGCCAGCGGACAGGGCGGGCGCATTGAAAAACTGTTTTTT
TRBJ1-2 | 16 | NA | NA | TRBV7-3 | CASSSSTGTTSYGYTF | TGTGCCAGCAGCTCAAGCACAGGGACAACCAGCTATGGCTACACCTTC
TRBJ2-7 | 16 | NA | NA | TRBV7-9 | CASSLRRQGPSYEQYF | TGTGCCAGCAGCTTGAGGCGGCAGGGTCCATCCTACGAGCAGTACTTC
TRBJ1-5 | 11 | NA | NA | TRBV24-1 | CATIRDQPQHF | TGTGCCACAATCAGGGACCAGCCCCAGCATTTT
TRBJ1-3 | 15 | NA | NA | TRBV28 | CASTPRGQAGNTIYF | TGTGCCAGCACCCCCCGGGGCCAGGCTGGAAACACCATATATTTT
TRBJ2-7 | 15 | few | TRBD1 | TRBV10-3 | CAISRPGQGSYEQYF | TGTGCCATCAGCCGACCGGGACAGGGGAGTTACGAGCAGTACTTC
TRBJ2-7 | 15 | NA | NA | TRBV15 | CATSRTGPPYHEQYF | TGTGCCACCAGCCGCACCGGGCCACCTTACCACGAGCAGTACTTC
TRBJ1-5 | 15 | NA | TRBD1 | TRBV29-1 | CSVEEGTDSNQPQHF | TGCAGCGTTGAAGAGGGGACAGATAGCAATCAGCCCCAGCATTTT